This TCR beta chain was recovered during a study of T cell responses to AZD1222 COVID-19 vaccine. V gave up 6 bases and J gave up 2 bases, with 16 bases separating them. The length of the CDR3 is 15 residues. Germline V lookup: CDR1 LNHDA, CDR2 SQIVND (reference sequence). Assay: immunoSEQ multiplex PCR; the TCRdb copy retains only in-frame clones and omits some. The sample holds about 110,000 clones; about 95% are singletons and the top ten take 2.5% to 3%. The sequence came from an adult who received the AZD1222 COVID-19 vaccine. This material consisted of peripheral blood, taken 28 days after the second AZD1222 dose. The genes are TRBV19 and TRBJ1-1; no clear D gene. The CDR3 is CASRWGIYGNTEAFF. The CDR3 DNA sequence: TGTGCCAGTAGATGGGGTATTTACGGTAACACTGAAGCTTTCTTT. The whole variable domain, filled in from reference TRBV19 and TRBJ1-1, reads DGGITQSPKYLFRKEGQNVTLSCEQNLNHDAMYWYRQDPGQGLRLIYYSQIVNDFQKGDIAEGYSVSREKKESFPLTVTSAQKNPTAFYLCASRWGIYGNTEAFFGQGTRLTVV.